The 21 T cell receptor beta chains listed next were all sequenced from one sample in a study of shared clonotypes between healthy human individuals. Only in-frame clones appear in the TCRdb table, and some are missing; sequencing was by immunoSEQ multiplex PCR. The profile shows about 2.1 million clones, around 93% of them singletons. Naive CD8 cells were CD45RO-negative, positively selected for CCR7, excluding terminally differentiated effector memory CD45RA+ cells. The sample consisted of naive CD8+ T cells from PBMCs. The receptors stem from a young man in good health. Some clones in this sample may be carry-over from other donors' samples.

The rearrangement joins TRBV4-3 to TRBJ1-3; D is unclear. V gave up 0 bases and J gave up 4 bases, with 16 bases separating them. Germline V gives CDR1 LGHNA, CDR2 YSLEER. The CDR3 covers 17 residues. The CDR3 region is CASSQDLAGSEGNTIYF. The CDR3 DNA follows: TGCGCCAGCAGCCAAGATCTGGCCGGCTCTGAGGGAAACACCATATATTTT.

The rearrangement joins TRBV10-3 to TRBJ1-1; D gene uncertain. The CDR3 covers 14 residues. CDR1 and CDR2 from the germline V gene are ENHRY and SYGVKD. Trimming pared 3 bases from V and 6 bases from J, leaving 14 bases between. In nucleotides, the CDR3 is TGTGCCATCAGTGATGCCGACGGTGGGCCTGAAGCTTTCTTT. Residues: CAISDADGGPEAFF.

The chain is built from TRBV7-8 and TRBJ1-2; TRBD1 aligns across 9 bases. J lost 7 bases, V lost 3 bases, and 9 bases had no gene match. This CDR3 has 15 residues. Germline V gene data show CDR1 as SGHVS and CDR2 as FQNEAQ. The CDR3 DNA follows: TGTGCCAGCAGCTTTGGGACAGGGAGGACAGGTGGCTACACCTTC. This translates into CASSFGTGRTGGYTF.

The chain recombines TRBV5-6 with TRBJ2-1; D call uncertain. This CDR3 has 11 amino acids. Per the germline V gene, CDR1 is SGHDT and CDR2 is YYEEEE. Trimming took off 4 bases at V and 7 bases at J, with 6 bases between the two ends. The CDR3 nucleotides are TGTGCCAGCAGCCACGGAAATGAGCAGTTCTTC. It codes for CASSHGNEQFF.

CDR3 sequence: CASSLTLRGTEPQHF. In nucleotides, the CDR3 is TGTGCCAGCAGTTTAACGTTGAGGGGAACGGAGCCCCAGCATTTT. The chain employs TRBV28 and TRBJ1-5, with D perhaps TRBD1 (5 bases). The V gene's germline CDR1 is MDHEN and CDR2 SYDVKM. The V and J ends lost 2 bases and 8 bases respectively, with 16 bases between them. The CDR3 is made up of 15 amino acids.

The J gene is TRBJ2-7, the V gene TRBV5-1; D is possibly TRBD1 or TRBD2 (5 bases each). V was trimmed by 2 bases and J by 3 bases, leaving 12 bases between them. The CDR3 extends over 14 amino acids. In germline, CDR1 is SGHRS, CDR2 YFSETQ. CDR3: CASSLSGTYYEQYF. In nucleotides, the CDR3 is TGCGCCAGCAGCTTATCCGGGACCTACTACGAGCAGTACTTC.

The rearrangement links TRBV27 to TRBJ1-2; 8 bases match TRBD1. V shed 2 bases, J shed 5 bases, and the junction held 7 bases outside the gene matches. Germline V lookup: CDR1 MNHEY, CDR2 SMNVEV (reference sequence). The CDR3 is made up of 15 amino acids. CDR3 sequence: CASSLTGTGFYGYTF. In DNA, the CDR3 is TGTGCCAGCAGTTTAACCGGGACAGGTTTTTATGGCTACACCTTC.

The chain joins TRBV4-3 to TRBJ1-5, with a weak D call TRBD1 (5 bases). Germline V gene sequence: CDR1 LGHNA, CDR2 YSLEER. V was clipped by 4 bases and J by 1 base, with 17 bases between them. The CDR3 runs 17 residues. In nucleotides, the CDR3 is TGCGCCAGCAGCCCCAGGGCGGTTGGTGGGAGCAATCAGCCCCAGCATTTT. This sequence encodes CASSPRAVGGSNQPQHF.

The chain couples TRBV27 to TRBJ1-4; 8 bases line up with TRBD1. Germline trimming cut 6 bases from V and 2 bases from J; bases unmatched to any gene: 2. The CDR3 has 14 amino acids. Germline CDR1 and CDR2: MNHEY and SMNVEV (reference sequence). The CDR3 region has the DNA TGTGCCAGCAGGACAGGGGCGACTAATGAAAAACTGTTTTTT. This sequence encodes CASRTGATNEKLFF.

The chain couples TRBV1 to TRBJ2-7; TRBD2 is the table's D call, not checked against the DNA. TRBV1 is a pseudogene segment. This CDR3 region has 15 residues. CDR3 sequence reads: CTSSQDGGGSYEQYF. The CDR3 DNA reads as TGCACCAGCAGCCAAGATGGGGGAGGGTCCTACGAGCAGTACTTC.

The chain is built from TRBV7-2 and TRBJ1-2, with TRBD1 matching over 10 bases. This CDR3 has 15 amino acids. The V gene's germline CDR1 is SGHTA and CDR2 FQGNSA. Trimming cost V 7 bases and J 4 bases; bases outside gene matches: 9. The DNA for the CDR3 is TGTGCCAGCAACGTTCTTGACAGGGGGCGCTATGGCTACACCTTC. This encodes CASNVLDRGRYGYTF.

J is TRBJ1-2 and V is TRBV19; the match to TRBD1 covers 7 bases. The germline CDR1 and CDR2 sequences are LNHDA and SQIVND (reference sequence). CDR3 length: 18 amino acids. V trimming: 4 bases; J trimming: 6 bases; junction bases outside the gene matches: 20. CDR3 in DNA: TGTGCCAGTAGTACAACTCCCACAGTACAGGGGCTAGCAAATGGCTACACCTTC. Translated, it gives CASSTTPTVQGLANGYTF. Filled out from reference TRBV19 and TRBJ1-2, the complete variable domain reads DGGITQSPKYLFRKEGQNVTLSCEQNLNHDAMYWYRQDPGQGLRLIYYSQIVNDFQKGDIAEGYSVSREKKESFPLTVTSAQKNPTAFYLCASSTTPTVQGLANGYTFGSGTRLTVV.

The rearrangement joins TRBV11-2 to TRBJ2-7; 9 bases are a match to TRBD2. The germline V gene encodes CDR1 SGHAT and CDR2 FQNNGV. The J segment lost 6 bases and the V segment lost 4 bases, leaving 7 bases of the junction unmatched. The CDR3 length is 14 residues. The CDR3 reads CASSSGTSRIEQYF. DNA for the CDR3: TGTGCCAGCAGCTCTGGGACTAGCCGGATCGAGCAGTACTTC.

V and J are TRBV7-2 and TRBJ2-7; 8 bases agree with TRBD1. Looked up from germline, CDR1 is SGHTA and CDR2 is FQGNSA. With 5 bases clipped from V and 5 bases from J, the junction kept 8 bases outside the gene matches. The CDR3 runs 14 residues. CDR3 loop: CASSDPGQVHEQYF. The CDR3 DNA follows: TGTGCCAGCAGCGACCCGGGACAGGTCCACGAGCAGTACTTC. The full variable domain, rest sourced from reference TRBV7-2 and TRBJ2-7, is GAGVSQSPSNKVTEKGKDVELRCDPISGHTALYWYRQSLGQGLEFLIYFQGNSAPDKSGLPSDRFSAERTGGSVSTLTIQRTQQEDSAVYLCASSDPGQVHEQYFGPGTRLTVT.

V gene TRBV19 combines with J gene TRBJ2-7; 12 bases are a match to TRBD1. This CDR3 has 16 residues. The V gene's germline CDR1 is LNHDA and CDR2 SQIVND (reference sequence). V was clipped by 5 bases and J by 4 bases; unmatched bases: 9. In nucleotides, the CDR3 is TGTGCCAGTAGTTCCCCGGGACAGGGGGCGCCGTACGAGCAGTACTTC. This encodes CASSSPGQGAPYEQYF.

The chain combines TRBV6-1 with TRBJ2-3, with D perhaps being TRBD1 or TRBD2 (5 bases each). CDR1 is MNHNS and CDR2 is SASEGT in the germline V gene. CDR3 length: 15 amino acids. V lost 6 bases and J lost 2, with 15 bases in between. The CDR3 region has the DNA TGTGCCAGCAGCCCCGCCGGGACCCTCACAGATACGCAGTATTTT. Protein sequence: CASSPAGTLTDTQYF.

The rearrangement uses TRBV11-3 and TRBJ2-1; 13 bases line up with TRBD2. Germline V gene sequence: CDR1 SGHNT, CDR2 YENEEA. Trimming removed 5 bases from V and 7 bases from J; junction bases left unmatched: 5. The CDR3 consists of 15 residues. CDR3 in amino acids: CASSELAGGPNEQFF. CDR3 bases: TGTGCCAGCAGCGAACTAGCGGGAGGGCCTAATGAGCAGTTCTTC.

The genes are TRBV12-5 and TRBJ1-1; D call uncertain. Trimming took off 3 bases at V and 4 bases at J, with 15 bases between the two ends. The CDR3 contains 15 residues. From germline, CDR1 is LGHNT and CDR2 FRNRAP. The CDR3 DNA is TGTGCTAGTGGTTTATTTCGGGGAGGAGGCACTGAAGCTTTCTTT. It yields the protein CASGLFRGGGTEAFF.

The gene calls are TRBV7-9 and TRBJ2-1, with D unresolved. Trimming took off 8 bases at V and 0 bases at J, with 11 bases between the two ends. CDR1 and CDR2 from the germline V gene are SEHNR and FQNEAQ (reference sequence). The CDR3 has 14 amino acids. The CDR3 spells CASSFLSSYNEQFF. The CDR3 bases are TGTGCCAGCTCATTCTTGAGCTCCTACAATGAGCAGTTCTTC.

This clone was seen only a few times. The V gene is TRBV27, the J gene TRBJ2-5, with TRBD2 identical over 12 bases. Trimming at V came to 4 bases and at J to 3 bases, leaving 3 bases not matched to a gene. Germline V gene sequence: CDR1 MNHEY, CDR2 SMNVEV (reference sequence). This CDR3 region has 15 residues. This chain's CDR3 is CASSSRLAGEETQYF. The CDR3 coding sequence is TGTGCCAGCAGTTCCCGACTAGCGGGAGAAGAGACCCAGTACTTC.

V and J are TRBV28 and TRBJ2-1; a weak D match, TRBD1 (6 bases). This CDR3 is built from 16 residues. V lost 6 bases, J lost 8 bases, and 23 bases lay in between. The germline V gene encodes CDR1 MDHEN and CDR2 SYDVKM. The DNA for the CDR3 is TGTGCCAGCAGACCCAAAGGGCCAGGGGCGTGGTATGAGCAGTTCTTC. It specifies CASRPKGPGAWYEQFF. The whole variable domain, filled in from reference TRBV28 and TRBJ2-1, reads DVKVTQSSRYLVKRTGEKVFLECVQDMDHENMFWYRQDPGLGLRLIYFSYDVKMKEKGDIPEGYSVSREKKERFSLILESASTNQTSMYLCASRPKGPGAWYEQFFGPGTRLTVL.